Below, 17 T cell receptor beta chains from the same sample are listed, as sequenced in a study of beta chain features in type 1 diabetes. Expressed TCRB transcripts got sequenced, as all isolated RNA was reverse transcribed. The repertoire was sequenced with immunoSEQ multiplex PCR; TCRdb's copy has only in-frame clones and lacks some. Of roughly 300,000 clones listed, roughly 8% are singletons. Material: central memory CD4+ T cells from blood. The receptors originated from a woman aged 18-35 years in good health.

This clone has ten or more counts. The gene calls are TRBV6-6 and TRBJ2-7; a possible D gene is TRBD1 (6 bases). Germline V gene sequence: CDR1 MNHNY, CDR2 SVGAGI (reference sequence). Trimming shortened V by 8 bases and J by 3 bases, and 17 bases separated the two germline ends. The CDR3 totals 14 residues. In nucleotides, the CDR3 is TGTGCCAGCTCAGGGGCAGGGCTAAACTACGAGCAGTACTTC. It is translated as CASSGAGLNYEQYF.

This clone was found a few times. This chain joins TRBV28 and TRBJ2-6; 8 bases are shared with TRBD1. The CDR3 is 19 amino acids. J gave up 0 bases and V 5 bases, and 12 bases lay outside the gene matches. Germline V lookup: CDR1 MDHEN, CDR2 SYDVKM. This CDR3 is CASSVPGTGGASGANVLTF. The CDR3 DNA reads as TGTGCCAGCAGTGTCCCGGGGACAGGTGGAGCCTCTGGGGCCAACGTCCTGACTTTC.

The chain joins TRBV29-1 to TRBJ2-3; weak D call: TRBD1 (6 bases). V lost 4 bases and J 0 bases, leaving 14 bases between the germline ends. Germline CDR1 reads SQVTM; CDR2 reads ANQGSEA. CDR3 length: 15 amino acids. The DNA for the CDR3 is TGCAGCGTTGCTTCGGCAGGGGACAGCACAGATACGCAGTATTTT. It is translated as CSVASAGDSTDTQYF.

The chain uses TRBV6-1 and TRBJ2-7; D possibly corresponds to TRBD1 (6 bases). V was cut by 1 base and J by 7 bases, with 11 bases left in between. The CDR3 loop spans 13 amino acids. Germline V CDR1 and CDR2: MNHNS, SASEGT. The DNA of the CDR3 is TGTGCCAGCAGTGAAGTTAGACAGGATGAGCAGTACTTC. This codes for CASSEVRQDEQYF.

The gene calls are TRBV28 and TRBJ2-5, with 12 bases identical to TRBD2. This CDR3 region has 13 residues. V lost 10 bases, J lost 4 bases, and 4 bases stayed unmatched. CDR1 and CDR2 from the germline V gene are MDHEN and SYDVKM. CDR3 coding DNA: TGTGCCATTCAGACTAGCGGGGGAGAGACCCAGTACTTC. This encodes CAIQTSGGETQYF.

A few counts support this clone. This chain connects TRBV7-8 to TRBJ2-6; 11 nucleotides line up with TRBD1. CDR3 length equals 17 residues. CDR1 and CDR2 (germline): SGHVS, FQNEAQ. The V gene end was trimmed by 4 bases and the J gene end by 4 bases; junction bases not matched to a gene: 6. As DNA, the CDR3 is TGTGCCAGCAGCTCAGGACAGGGGGCGGTAGGGGCCAACGTCCTGACTTTC. Translating gives CASSSGQGAVGANVLTF.

This CDR3 reads CASKMGQVFERSYTF. As DNA, the CDR3 is TGTGCCAGCAAGATGGGACAGGTCTTTGAGAGGAGCTACACCTTC. This sequence joins TRBV28 and TRBJ1-2; 8 nucleotides align to TRBD1. The CDR3 contains 15 residues. Unmatched junction bases numbered 16, after V lost 7 bases and J lost 9 bases. Looked up from germline, CDR1 is MDHEN and CDR2 is SYDVKM.

Only a few counts were recorded for this clone. This chain uses TRBV7-2 with TRBJ2-3; TRBD1 or TRBD2 may be the D gene (5 bases each). Germline CDR1 SGHTA, CDR2 FQGNSA. This CDR3 spans 18 amino acids. The V end was cut by 5 bases, the J end by 2 bases, with 23 bases between. The CDR3 is CASSPETLGPRYTDTQYF. CDR3 DNA sequence: TGTGCCAGCAGCCCAGAGACCCTGGGACCTCGCTACACAGATACGCAGTATTTT.

This clone showed up just a few times. The rearrangement links TRBV9 to TRBJ1-4; possibly TRBD1 for D (6 bases). Germline-derived CDR1 and CDR2 are SGDLS and YYNGEE. Trimming pared 3 bases from V and 8 bases from J, leaving 20 bases between. The CDR3 spans 16 residues. This CDR3 is CASSAGPGTRLEKLFF. CDR3 nucleotide sequence: TGTGCCAGCAGCGCCGGGCCCGGGACACGTCTCGAAAAACTGTTTTTT.

A few counts support this clone. This chain joins TRBV5-8 and TRBJ2-3; D could derive from TRBD1 or TRBD2 (5 bases each). The V gene lost 4 bases and the J gene lost 2 bases, with 17 bases spanning the gap. The CDR3 has 16 residues. CDR1 and CDR2 from the germline V gene are SGHTS and YDEGEE. The DNA of the CDR3 is TGTGCCAGCAGCCCCACCGGGACCTACAACACAGATACGCAGTATTTT. Its protein product is CASSPTGTYNTDTQYF.

The table lists this clone with a few counts. This chain uses TRBV5-1 with TRBJ2-7, with TRBD2 identical over 11 bases. The V gene end was trimmed by 4 bases and the J gene end by 4 bases; junction bases not matched to a gene: 4. CDR3 size: 14 residues. CDR1 and CDR2 (germline): SGHRS, YFSETQ. The CDR3: CASSPLAGAYEQYF. The CDR3 DNA reads TGCGCCAGCAGCCCACTAGCGGGAGCTTACGAGCAGTACTTC.

This chain joins TRBV9 and TRBJ2-7, with no clear D. The CDR3 totals 13 residues. CDR1 and CDR2 from the germline V gene are SGDLS and YYNGEE. Trimming took off 4 bases at V and 4 bases at J, with 12 bases between the two ends. CDR3 nucleotides: TGTGCCAGCAGCCCTCCTACCCCATACGAGCAGTACTTC. This gives the protein CASSPPTPYEQYF.

The CDR3 nucleotides are TGTGCCACCCGTCCGGCGGGGGGTGGCTACACCTTC. This sequence encodes CATRPAGGGYTF. The chain employs TRBV6-5 and TRBJ1-2, with D perhaps TRBD1 (5 bases). The CDR3 sequence is 12 residues long. The V gene's germline CDR1 is MNHEY and CDR2 SVGAGI. The germline V and J ends were trimmed by 10 bases and 7 bases, with 16 bases remaining between them.

The V call is TRBV27, the J call TRBJ1-6; D possibly corresponds to TRBD1 (5 bases). Germline V gives CDR1 MNHEY, CDR2 SMNVEV (reference sequence). This CDR3 contains 14 residues. The V end lost 1 base, the J end lost 9 bases, and 10 bases lay between the germline ends. The CDR3 DNA reads TGTGCCAGCAGTTTATTGGGCAGGGTTTCACCCCTCCACTTT. Its protein product is CASSLLGRVSPLHF.

This clone was found many times. The sample contains more than one DNA sequence encoding this CDR3. The chain couples TRBV28 to TRBJ1-1; D not resolved. Trimming took off 6 bases at V and 4 bases at J, with 6 bases between the two ends. This CDR3 spans 11 amino acids. CDR1 is MDHEN, CDR2 SYDVKM, per germline. CDR3 nucleotides: TGTGCCAGCAGCCGGGGCACTGAAGCTTTCTTT. This gives the protein CASSRGTEAFF.

This clone was detected only a few times. The rearrangement joins TRBV5-4 to TRBJ2-7; the D gene is possibly TRBD2 (7 bases). The V end lost 0 bases, the J end lost 1 base, and 17 bases lay between the germline ends. The CDR3 has 17 residues. Germline lookup yields CDR1 SGHNT and CDR2 YYREEE (reference sequence). The CDR3 is CASSLVFPGGSSYEQYF. The CDR3 nucleotides are TGTGCCAGCAGCTTGGTTTTTCCGGGGGGCTCATCCTACGAGCAGTACTTC.

This clone was observed many times. This rearrangement joins TRBV2 to TRBJ2-4; 7 positions match TRBD2. The J segment lost 6 bases and the V segment lost 4 bases, leaving 12 bases of the junction unmatched. The CDR3 is 16 residues long. Germline CDR1 and CDR2: SNHLY and FYNNEI. Written as DNA, the CDR3 is TGTGCCAGCAGTGTGAGGGGCCGGGAGGCGGGAAACATTCAGTACTTC. The encoded protein is CASSVRGREAGNIQYF.